This TCR beta chain was found in a study of blood T cell repertoires in COVID-19. In the authors' methods: Amplification of reference gene primers was used by the study to estimate nucleated cell counts. Libraries were prepared by immunoSEQ multiplex PCR; TCRdb keeps only in-frame clonotypes and omits some of them. The D gene and trimming were derived from the DNA, and the V and J assignments and clone size from that table. In the table there are about 76,000 clones, roughly 91% of which are singletons. The CDR3 sequence is 15 residues long. Germline CDR1 and CDR2: SEHNR and FQNEAQ (reference sequence). Notes on this clone: At one boundary the junction diverges from the germline segment, which might be a read error.

The chain is built from TRBV7-9 and TRBJ2-1; 8 bases line up with TRBD2. What was sequenced was peripheral blood. The TCR comes from a woman between 50 and 59 years old in a cohort sampled during active COVID-19. CDR3 region: CLTRASGRINNEQFF. The CDR3 region has the DNA TGCCTTACACGTGCTAGCGGGCGCATTAACAATGAGCAGTTCTTC. Combining the CDR3 with reference TRBV7-9 and TRBJ2-1 gives the whole variable domain DTGVSQNPRHKITKRGQNVTFRCDPISEHNRLYWYRQTLGQGPEFLTYFQNEAQLEKSRLLSDRFSAERPKGSFSTLEIQRTEQGDSAMYLCLTRASGRINNEQFFGPGTRLTVL.